What follows are 29 T cell receptor beta chains derived from one specimen sequenced in a study of cytomegalovirus exposure and HLA in healthy donors. 60 Vbeta and 13 Jbeta primers were used in PCR. The method was immunoSEQ multiplex PCR; TCRdb's version includes in-frame clones alone and lacks a portion of them. The sample holds roughly 150,000 clones, approximately 73% seen once. Sequenced sample: PBMCs. The receptors were gathered from a woman aged 18 to 35 in good health and CMV-seropositive.

This clone was observed a few times. J is TRBJ2-2 and V is TRBV6-6; tentative D call: TRBD2 (5 bases). The length of the CDR3 is 14 residues. CDR1 and CDR2 (germline): MNHNY, SVGAGI (reference sequence). V gave up 6 bases and J gave up 4 bases, with 12 bases separating them. Here the CDR3 reads CASRLGEFTGELFF. CDR3 DNA: TGTGCCAGCAGACTAGGAGAGTTCACCGGGGAGCTGTTTTTT.

This clone was seen only once. The chain has TRBV11-3 and TRBJ2-5; D possibly corresponds to TRBD1 (5 bases). V lost 5 bases to trimming and J lost 0 bases, with 7 bases between them. The germline gives CDR1 SGHNT, CDR2 YENEEA. This CDR3 has 13 residues. CDR3 DNA: TGTGCCAGCAGCCCGGACAACCAAGAGACCCAGTACTTC. It codes for CASSPDNQETQYF. Filled out from reference TRBV11-3 and TRBJ2-5, the complete variable domain reads EAGVVQSPRYKIIEKKQPVAFWCNPISGHNTLYWYLQNLGQGPELLIRYENEEAVDDSQLPKDRFSAERLKGVDSTLKIQPAELGDSAVYLCASSPDNQETQYFGPGTRLLVL.

The chain recombines TRBV5-8 with TRBJ2-5; perhaps TRBD2 as D (5 bases). The CDR3 runs 16 residues. The germline V gene encodes CDR1 SGHTS and CDR2 YDEGEE. V lost 3 bases, J lost 4 bases, and 19 bases lay in between. Here the CDR3 reads CASSYLRARVGETQYF. The CDR3 bases are TGTGCCAGCAGCTATCTGCGGGCCCGAGTGGGAGAGACCCAGTACTTC.

The rearrangement links TRBV9 to TRBJ2-3; 12 positions match TRBD2. Trimming took 4 bases from V and 10 from J; bases not matched to a gene: 13. The CDR3 length is 16 residues. Germline lookup yields CDR1 SGDLS and CDR2 YYNGEE. CDR3 DNA: TGTGCCAGCAGCCCGACTAGCGGGGGCGGGGGAAGGGCGCAGTATTTT. Translation gives CASSPTSGGGGRAQYF. Drawing the rest from reference TRBV9 and TRBJ2-3, the complete variable domain is DSGVTQTPKHLITATGQRVTLRCSPRSGDLSVYWYQQSLDQGLQFLIQYYNGEERAKGNILERFSAQQFPDLHSELNLSSLELGDSALYFCASSPTSGGGGRAQYFGPGTRLTVL.

The chain links TRBV6-5 to TRBJ2-7; possibly TRBD1 for D (6 bases). Germline CDR1 and CDR2: MNHEY and SVGAGI. CDR3 length: 14 residues. Trimming took 6 bases from V and 2 from J, leaving 14 bases between them. The CDR3 DNA reads as TGTGCCAGCAGCCTAGGCCAGGGGACCTACGAGCAGTACTTC. Amino acids: CASSLGQGTYEQYF.

The chain carries TRBV30 and TRBJ1-3; D is undetermined. The CDR3 has 13 amino acids. The germline CDR1 and CDR2 sequences are GTSNPN and SVGIG (reference sequence). Trimming left V 7 bases short and J 1 base short, with 11 bases between. The CDR3 region is CASPGGSGNTIYF. The CDR3 region has the DNA TGTGCCTCCCCAGGAGGGTCTGGAAACACCATATATTTT.

The rearrangement joins TRBV4-3 to TRBJ1-4, with D maybe TRBD1 (5 bases). The CDR3 is 15 residues long. Germline V gene lookup returns CDR1 LGHNA and CDR2 YSLEER. The ends were cut back, 2 bases at V and 3 bases at J, with 10 bases in the middle. Here the CDR3 DNA reads TGCGCCAGCAGCCAAATTAAAGGGGCTAATGAAAAACTGTTTTTT. Translation gives CASSQIKGANEKLFF.

The V and J genes are TRBV7-8 and TRBJ1-1; perhaps TRBD1 as D (6 bases). The CDR3 runs to 17 residues. Per germline, CDR1 SGHVS and CDR2 FQNEAQ. Trimming took off 4 bases at V and 5 bases at J, with 23 bases between the two ends. The CDR3 region has the DNA TGTGCCAGCAGCTGGCCCGTCGCCGGGACATCTCAAACTGAAGCTTTCTTT. Its protein is CASSWPVAGTSQTEAFF.

CDR3 DNA: TGTGCCAGCAGCCGCCAGACAGGGTCCTACGAGCAGTACTTC. This codes for CASSRQTGSYEQYF. The rearrangement uses TRBV7-9 and TRBJ2-7, with TRBD1 identical over 7 bases. The CDR3 runs to 14 residues. Germline assignment: CDR1 SEHNR and CDR2 FQNEAQ (reference sequence). V lost 5 bases to trimming and J lost 1 base; unmatched junction nucleotides: 5.

This clone was seen only once. Written as DNA, the CDR3 is TGTGCCAGCAGCTTAATCGGGGGTGAAGCTTTCTTT. Translating gives CASSLIGGEAFF. The V call is TRBV7-3, the J call TRBJ1-1, with TRBD1 as a possible D gene (5 bases). Trimming took 1 base from V and 7 from J, leaving 7 bases between them. The CDR3 has 12 amino acids. Germline V gives CDR1 SGHTA, CDR2 FQGTGA.

This clone was seen only a few times. This sequence joins TRBV5-4 and TRBJ1-1; TRBD1 matches at 10 bases. This CDR3 is built from 16 residues. With V trimmed by 4 bases and J by 1 base, 7 bases remained unmatched. Germline V lookup: CDR1 SGHNT, CDR2 YYREEE (reference sequence). CDR3 region: CASSDRDRGGNTEAFF. CDR3 in DNA: TGTGCCAGCAGCGACCGGGACAGGGGAGGGAACACTGAAGCTTTCTTT.

This clone has a handful of counts. The chain joins TRBV28 to TRBJ1-6; D gene ambiguous. The CDR3 is 15 amino acids. Trimming left V 7 bases short and J 14 bases short, with 24 bases between. The germline gives CDR1 MDHEN, CDR2 SYDVKM. The CDR3 DNA is TGTGCCAGCATGTCGGGCGGATCGGGGAGGATGGCCCTCCACTTT. Translating gives CASMSGGSGRMALHF.

The V and J genes are TRBV7-2 and TRBJ2-2; D might be TRBD2 (5 bases). With 5 bases removed from V and 2 bases from J, the gap between germline ends came to 9 bases. The germline V gene encodes CDR1 SGHTA and CDR2 FQGNSA. This CDR3 comprises 14 residues. This CDR3 is CASSKSGNTGELFF. The DNA for the CDR3 is TGTGCCAGCAGCAAGAGCGGAAACACCGGGGAGCTGTTTTTT.

The chain joins TRBV9 to TRBJ2-7, with D tentatively TRBD1 (6 bases). Per the germline V gene, CDR1 is SGDLS and CDR2 is YYNGEE. The CDR3 loop spans 12 amino acids. V lost 2 bases to trimming and J lost 3 bases, with 6 bases between them. This chain's CDR3 is CASSVTGYEQYF. The CDR3 DNA reads as TGTGCCAGCAGCGTGACAGGCTACGAGCAGTACTTC.

For the CDR3, the DNA is TGCGCCAGCAGCCAAGAAACCAGGGCAAGGGGGACAGATACGCAGTATTTT. Translated, it gives CASSQETRARGTDTQYF. This chain connects TRBV4-1 to TRBJ2-3; tentative D call: TRBD1 (6 bases). V was pared by 0 bases and J by 3 bases, with 16 bases between. CDR1 MGHRA and CDR2 YSYEKL come from the germline V gene. The CDR3 runs to 17 residues.

The chain recombines TRBV5-1 with TRBJ2-5, with D maybe TRBD1 (6 bases). Near its end, the DNA agrees better with TRBJ2-7, so the J call may be wrong. The germline V gene encodes CDR1 SGHRS and CDR2 YFSETQ. This CDR3 spans 15 amino acids. In DNA, the CDR3 is TGCGCCAGCAGCTTCCAGGGGTCCTCCGTCTACGAGCAGTACTTC. As protein: CASSFQGSSVYEQYF.

The V and J genes are TRBV11-3 and TRBJ2-2; 9 bases map to TRBD1. The germline V gene has CDR1 SGHNT and CDR2 YENEEA. The V segment lost 4 bases and the J segment 4 bases; nucleotides outside the gene matches: 1. The CDR3 has 14 amino acids. The CDR3 DNA reads TGTGCCAGCAGCTCGGACAGGGGCACCGGGGAGCTGTTTTTT. Encoded protein: CASSSDRGTGELFF.

This chain connects TRBV28 to TRBJ2-7; 9 nucleotides line up with TRBD1. CDR1 and CDR2 from the germline V gene are MDHEN and SYDVKM. The CDR3 has 14 amino acids. After removal of 5 bases from V and 6 bases from J, the junction contained 8 bases not matched to a gene. CDR3 residues: CASSHRGPLGEQYF. In DNA, the CDR3 is TGTGCCAGCAGTCACAGGGGGCCTCTAGGCGAGCAGTACTTC. Full variable domain (remainder filled in from reference TRBV28 and TRBJ2-7): DVKVTQSSRYLVKRTGEKVFLECVQDMDHENMFWYRQDPGLGLRLIYFSYDVKMKEKGDIPEGYSVSREKKERFSLILESASTNQTSMYLCASSHRGPLGEQYFGPGTRLTVT.

The chain joins TRBV7-2 to TRBJ2-7; 8 positions agree with TRBD1. The CDR3 loop spans 14 amino acids. The V gene end was trimmed by 5 bases and the J gene end by 4 bases; junction bases not matched to a gene: 7. The germline V gene has CDR1 SGHTA and CDR2 FQGNSA. This CDR3 is CASSTRTGTYEQYF. For the CDR3, the DNA is TGTGCCAGCAGCACTCGGACAGGGACTTACGAGCAGTACTTC.

In DNA, the CDR3 is TGTGCCAGCAGCTTGGAGCCGGCGGACTATGGCTACACCTTC. Residues: CASSLEPADYGYTF. The V gene is TRBV5-4, the J gene TRBJ1-2; unclear D gene. V was shortened by 0 bases and J by 3 bases, with 9 bases between the two germline ends. Per germline, CDR1 SGHNT and CDR2 YYREEE (reference sequence). The CDR3 consists of 14 residues.

This clone has just one count. This chain connects TRBV7-9 to TRBJ2-3, with a weak D call TRBD2 (5 bases). CDR3 length: 13 residues. Germline lookup yields CDR1 SEHNR and CDR2 FQNEAQ (reference sequence). The CDR3 nucleotides read TGTTCCGGCGGGCCCTTACGTCCAGATACGCAGTATTTT. This translates into CSGGPLRPDTQYF.

This rearrangement joins TRBV5-4 to TRBJ2-2, with TRBD2 matching 14 bases. In germline, CDR1 is SGHNT, CDR2 YYREEE (reference sequence). With 4 bases clipped from V and 2 bases from J, the junction kept 10 bases outside the gene matches. This CDR3 contains 19 residues. CDR3 DNA: TGTGCCAGCAGCGATGGACTAGCGGGGGGCACCTACAACACCGGGGAGCTGTTTTTT. It specifies CASSDGLAGGTYNTGELFF.

The V call is TRBV5-5, the J call TRBJ2-2; 7 positions agree with TRBD1. Germline CDR1 is SGHKS and CDR2 is YYEKEE (reference sequence). The CDR3 has 16 residues. Unmatched junction bases numbered 6, after V lost 0 bases and J lost 4 bases. The CDR3 DNA follows: TGTGCCAGCAGCTTGGCCCAAGACAGGGTCACCGGGGAGCTGTTTTTT. This sequence encodes CASSLAQDRVTGELFF. Complete variable domain (other parts from reference TRBV5-5 and TRBJ2-2): DAGVTQSPTHLIKTRGQQVTLRCSPISGHKSVSWYQQVLGQGPQFIFQYYEKEERGRGNFPDRFSARQFPNYSSELNVNALLLGDSALYLCASSLAQDRVTGELFFGEGSRLTVL.

The chain couples TRBV2 to TRBJ1-5; D not certain. CDR1 is SNHLY, CDR2 FYNNEI, per germline. Trimming cost V 2 bases and J 0 bases, with 8 bases left between them. The CDR3 length is 15 residues. The CDR3 here is CASSEQDISNQPQHF. CDR3 DNA sequence: TGTGCCAGCAGTGAACAGGATATTAGCAATCAGCCCCAGCATTTT.

The rearrangement links TRBV6-6 to TRBJ2-5; D unresolved. This CDR3 has 11 amino acids. Trimming removed 6 bases from V and 2 bases from J, with 4 bases in between. Germline CDR1 MNHNY, CDR2 SVGAGI (reference sequence). This CDR3 reads CASSPQETQYF. Written as DNA, the CDR3 is TGTGCCAGCAGCCCACAAGAGACCCAGTACTTC.

The genes are TRBV29-1 and TRBJ1-4; 8 bases fit TRBD1. The V gene end was trimmed by 6 bases and the J gene end by 5 bases; junction bases not matched to a gene: 8. Germline loops: CDR1 SQVTM, CDR2 ANQGSEA. CDR3 size: 14 residues. CDR3 residues: CSVYGQGQNEKLFF. In DNA form, the CDR3 reads TGCAGCGTCTACGGACAGGGCCAAAATGAAAAACTGTTTTTT.

The gene calls are TRBV4-2 and TRBJ2-5; no definite D call. The ends were cut back, 0 bases at V and 2 bases at J, with 10 bases in the middle. CDR3 length: 15 residues. Germline V gene lookup returns CDR1 LGHNA and CDR2 YNFKEQ. CDR3 region: CASSQEVTHQETQYF. The CDR3, as DNA: TGTGCCAGCAGCCAAGAGGTTACACATCAAGAGACCCAGTACTTC.

V gene TRBV19 combines with J gene TRBJ1-6, with D perhaps matching TRBD1 (5 bases). The CDR3 length is 14 residues. Germline-derived CDR1 and CDR2 are LNHDA and SQIVND (reference sequence). Trimming shortened V by 10 bases and J by 10 bases, and 20 bases separated the two germline ends. CDR3 region: CATNGGTGRSPLHF. DNA of the CDR3: TGTGCCACCAATGGAGGGACCGGGAGATCACCCCTCCACTTT.

The chain employs TRBV2 and TRBJ2-3; 8 bases map to TRBD2. This CDR3 region has 18 residues. The V gene's germline CDR1 is SNHLY and CDR2 FYNNEI. Trimming at V came to 6 bases and at J to 4 bases, leaving 18 bases not matched to a gene. The CDR3 reads CASRFTFTGGARADTQYF. CDR3 nucleotides: TGTGCCAGCAGATTTACTTTTACGGGGGGGGCCCGCGCAGATACGCAGTATTTT.